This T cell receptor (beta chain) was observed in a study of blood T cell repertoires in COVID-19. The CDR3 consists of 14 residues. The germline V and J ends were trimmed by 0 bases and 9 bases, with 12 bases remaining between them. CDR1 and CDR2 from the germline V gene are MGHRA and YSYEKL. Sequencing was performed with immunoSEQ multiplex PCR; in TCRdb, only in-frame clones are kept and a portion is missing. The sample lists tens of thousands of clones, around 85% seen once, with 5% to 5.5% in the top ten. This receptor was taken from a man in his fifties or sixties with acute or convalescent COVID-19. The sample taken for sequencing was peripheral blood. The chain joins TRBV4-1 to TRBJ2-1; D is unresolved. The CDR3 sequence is CASSQDWSYGEQFF. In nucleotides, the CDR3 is TGCGCCAGCAGCCAAGATTGGAGTTACGGTGAGCAGTTCTTC.